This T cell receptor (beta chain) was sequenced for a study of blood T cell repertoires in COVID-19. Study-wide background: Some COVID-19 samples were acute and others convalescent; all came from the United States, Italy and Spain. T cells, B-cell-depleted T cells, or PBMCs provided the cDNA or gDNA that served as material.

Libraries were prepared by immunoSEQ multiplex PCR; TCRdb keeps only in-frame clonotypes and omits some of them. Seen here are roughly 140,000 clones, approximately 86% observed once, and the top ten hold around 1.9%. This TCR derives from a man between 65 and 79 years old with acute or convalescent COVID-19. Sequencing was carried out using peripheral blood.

CDR3 nucleotides: TGTGCCAGTGTCAAACAGTATAGCAATCAGCCCCAGCATTTT. It translates to CASVKQYSNQPQHF. The chain combines TRBV19 with TRBJ1-5; D gene uncertain. Trimming took off 8 bases at V and 0 bases at J, with 11 bases between the two ends. CDR1 is LNHDA and CDR2 is SQIVND in the germline V gene (reference sequence). The CDR3 covers 14 residues.